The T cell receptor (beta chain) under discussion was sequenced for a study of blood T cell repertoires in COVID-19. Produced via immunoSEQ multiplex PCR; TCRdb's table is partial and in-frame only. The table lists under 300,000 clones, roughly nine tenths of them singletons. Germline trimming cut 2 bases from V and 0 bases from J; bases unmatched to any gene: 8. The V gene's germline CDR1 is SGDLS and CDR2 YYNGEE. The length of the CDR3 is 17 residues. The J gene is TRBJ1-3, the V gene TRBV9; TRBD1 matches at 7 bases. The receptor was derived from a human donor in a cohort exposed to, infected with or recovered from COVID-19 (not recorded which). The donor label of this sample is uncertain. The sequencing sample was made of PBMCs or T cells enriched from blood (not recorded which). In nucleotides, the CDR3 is TGTGCCAGCAGCGTCTCCTTGGACAGGAGCTCTGGAAACACCATATATTTT. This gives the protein CASSVSLDRSSGNTIYF.